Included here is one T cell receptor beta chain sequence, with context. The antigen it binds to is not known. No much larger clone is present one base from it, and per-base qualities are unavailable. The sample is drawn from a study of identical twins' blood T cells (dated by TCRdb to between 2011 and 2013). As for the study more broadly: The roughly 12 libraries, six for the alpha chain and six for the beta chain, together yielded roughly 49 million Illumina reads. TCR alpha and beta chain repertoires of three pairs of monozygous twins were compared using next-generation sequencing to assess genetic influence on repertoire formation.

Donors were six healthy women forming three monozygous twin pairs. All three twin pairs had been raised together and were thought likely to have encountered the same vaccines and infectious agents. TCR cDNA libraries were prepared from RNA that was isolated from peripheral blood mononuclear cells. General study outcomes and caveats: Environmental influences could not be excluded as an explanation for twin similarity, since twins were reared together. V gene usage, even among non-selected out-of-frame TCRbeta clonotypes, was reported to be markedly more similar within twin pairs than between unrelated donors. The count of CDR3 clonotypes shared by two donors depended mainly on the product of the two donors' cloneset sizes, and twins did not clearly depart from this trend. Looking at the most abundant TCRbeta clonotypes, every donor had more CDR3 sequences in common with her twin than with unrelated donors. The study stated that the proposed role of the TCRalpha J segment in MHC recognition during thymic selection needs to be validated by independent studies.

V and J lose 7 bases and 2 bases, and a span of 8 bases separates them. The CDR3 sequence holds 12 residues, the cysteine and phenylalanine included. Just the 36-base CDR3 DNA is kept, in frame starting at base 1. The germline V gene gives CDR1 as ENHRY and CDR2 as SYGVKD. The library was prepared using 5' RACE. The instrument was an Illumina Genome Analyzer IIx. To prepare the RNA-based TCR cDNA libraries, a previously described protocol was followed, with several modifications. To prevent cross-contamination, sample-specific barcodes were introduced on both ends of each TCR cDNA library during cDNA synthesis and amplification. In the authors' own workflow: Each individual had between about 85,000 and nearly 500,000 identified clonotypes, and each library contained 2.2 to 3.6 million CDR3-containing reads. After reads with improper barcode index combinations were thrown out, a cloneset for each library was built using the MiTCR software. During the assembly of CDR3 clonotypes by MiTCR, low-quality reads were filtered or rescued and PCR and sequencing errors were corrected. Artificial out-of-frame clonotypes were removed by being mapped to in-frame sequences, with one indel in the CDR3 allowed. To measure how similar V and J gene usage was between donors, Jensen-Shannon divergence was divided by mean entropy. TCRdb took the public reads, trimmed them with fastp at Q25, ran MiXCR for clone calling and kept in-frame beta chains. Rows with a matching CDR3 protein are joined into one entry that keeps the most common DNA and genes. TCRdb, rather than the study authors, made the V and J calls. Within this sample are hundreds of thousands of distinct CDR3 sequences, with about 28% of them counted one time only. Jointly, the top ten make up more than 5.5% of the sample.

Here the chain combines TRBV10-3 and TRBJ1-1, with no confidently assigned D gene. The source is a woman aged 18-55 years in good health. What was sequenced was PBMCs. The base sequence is TGTGCCATCAAAAACAGTAACACTGAAGCTTTCTTT. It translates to CAIKNSNTEAFF.